Below, one T cell receptor (beta chain) is given with its context. These data are taken from a study of cytomegalovirus exposure and HLA in healthy donors. PCR used 60 Vbeta primers and 13 Jbeta primers. TCRdb keeps only in-frame clones here, not all; method: immunoSEQ multiplex PCR. The data hold under 100,000 clones, with less than 85% observed a single time. This CDR3 has 13 residues. The V gene lost 5 bases and the J gene lost 1 base, with 8 bases spanning the gap. The germline gives CDR1 SGHAT, CDR2 FQNNGV. Sequencing was done on a sample of PBMCs. The rearrangement joins TRBV11-2 to TRBJ1-1; D is possibly TRBD1 (6 bases). This TCR came from a human donor in good health. The DNA of the CDR3 is TGTGCCAGCAGCGTACAGGGGAACACTGAAGCTTTCTTT. It specifies CASSVQGNTEAFF.